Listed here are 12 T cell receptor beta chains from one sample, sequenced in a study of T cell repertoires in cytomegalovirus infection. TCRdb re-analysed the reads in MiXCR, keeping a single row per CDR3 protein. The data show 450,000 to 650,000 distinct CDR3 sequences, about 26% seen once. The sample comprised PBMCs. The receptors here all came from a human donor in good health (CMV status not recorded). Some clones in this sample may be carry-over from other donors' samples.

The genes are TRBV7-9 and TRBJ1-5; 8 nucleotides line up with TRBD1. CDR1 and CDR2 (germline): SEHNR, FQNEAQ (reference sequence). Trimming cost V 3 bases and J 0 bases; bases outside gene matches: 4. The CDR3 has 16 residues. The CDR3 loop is CASSFRTGLSNQPQHF. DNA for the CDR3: TGTGCCAGCAGCTTCAGGACAGGGCTTAGCAATCAGCCCCAGCATTTT.

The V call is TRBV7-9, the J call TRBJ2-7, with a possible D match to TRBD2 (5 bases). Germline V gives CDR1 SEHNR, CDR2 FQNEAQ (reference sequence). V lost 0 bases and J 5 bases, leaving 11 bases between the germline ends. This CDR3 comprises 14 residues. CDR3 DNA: TGTGCCAGCAGCTTAGCTAGCGTTTCCGACGAGCAGTACTTC. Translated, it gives CASSLASVSDEQYF.

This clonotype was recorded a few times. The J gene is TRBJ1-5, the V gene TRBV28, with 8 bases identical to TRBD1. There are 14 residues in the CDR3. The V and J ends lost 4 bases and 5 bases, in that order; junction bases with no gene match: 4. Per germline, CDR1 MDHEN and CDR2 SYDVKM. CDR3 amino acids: CASSWGTGDQPQHF. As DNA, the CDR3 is TGTGCCAGCAGTTGGGGGACAGGAGATCAGCCCCAGCATTTT.

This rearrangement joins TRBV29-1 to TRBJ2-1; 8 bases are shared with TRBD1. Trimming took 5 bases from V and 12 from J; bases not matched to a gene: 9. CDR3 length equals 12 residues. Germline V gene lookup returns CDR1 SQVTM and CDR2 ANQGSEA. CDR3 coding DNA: TGCAGCGTTCCCGGACAGGGACACGGGCAGTTCTTC. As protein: CSVPGQGHGQFF.

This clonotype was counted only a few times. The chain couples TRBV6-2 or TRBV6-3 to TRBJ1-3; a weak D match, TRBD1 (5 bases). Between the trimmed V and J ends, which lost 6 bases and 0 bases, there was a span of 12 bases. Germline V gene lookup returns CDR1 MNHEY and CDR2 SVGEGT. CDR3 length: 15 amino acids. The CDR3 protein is CASRRQLFSGNTIYF. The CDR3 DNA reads TGTGCCAGCAGGCGACAGCTTTTCTCTGGAAACACCATATATTTT.

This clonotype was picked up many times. The CDR3, as DNA: TGTGCCAGCAGTCTTCTCGGGGACAGGGGACATGAGCAGTTCTTC. This encodes CASSLLGDRGHEQFF. The chain couples TRBV12-3 or TRBV12-4 to TRBJ2-1; 10 bases align to TRBD1. Trimming at V came to 5 bases and at J to 8 bases, leaving 9 bases not matched to a gene. The CDR3 runs to 15 residues.

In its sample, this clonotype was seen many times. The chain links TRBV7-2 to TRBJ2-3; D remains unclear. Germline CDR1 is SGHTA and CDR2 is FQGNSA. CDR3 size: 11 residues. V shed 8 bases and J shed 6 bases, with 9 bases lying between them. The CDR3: CASSVGDTQYF. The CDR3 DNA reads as TGTGCCAGCTCCGTCGGTGATACGCAGTATTTT.

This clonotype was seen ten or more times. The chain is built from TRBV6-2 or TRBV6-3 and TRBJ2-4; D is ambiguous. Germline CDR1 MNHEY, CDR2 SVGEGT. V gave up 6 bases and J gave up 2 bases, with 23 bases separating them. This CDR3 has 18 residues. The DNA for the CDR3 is TGTGCCAGCAGCCTCCAGACAAGGAAACTTCTTTCCAAAAACATTCAGTACTTC. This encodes CASSLQTRKLLSKNIQYF.

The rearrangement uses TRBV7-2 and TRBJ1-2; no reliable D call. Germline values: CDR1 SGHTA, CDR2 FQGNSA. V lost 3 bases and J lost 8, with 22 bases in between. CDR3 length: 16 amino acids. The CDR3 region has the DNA TGTGCCAGCAGCTTGTCATGGCTATTTGGGCGTGAGGGCTACACCTTC. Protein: CASSLSWLFGREGYTF.

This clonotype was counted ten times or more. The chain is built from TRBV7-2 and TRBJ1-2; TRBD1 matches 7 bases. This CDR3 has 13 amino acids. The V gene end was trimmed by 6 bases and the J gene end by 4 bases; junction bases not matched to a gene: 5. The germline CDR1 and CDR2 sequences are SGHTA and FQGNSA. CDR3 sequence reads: CASSSDRVYGYTF. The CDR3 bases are TGTGCCAGCAGTTCAGACAGGGTCTATGGCTACACCTTC.

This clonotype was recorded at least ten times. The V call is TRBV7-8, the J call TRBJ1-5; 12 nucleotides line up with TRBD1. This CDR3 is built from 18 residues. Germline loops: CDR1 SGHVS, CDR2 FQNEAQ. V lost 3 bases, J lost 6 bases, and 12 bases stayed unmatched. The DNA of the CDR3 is TGTGCCAGCAGCTTGGGCGTCCGGGACAGGGGGCCGGGTCAGCCCCAGCATTTT. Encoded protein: CASSLGVRDRGPGQPQHF.

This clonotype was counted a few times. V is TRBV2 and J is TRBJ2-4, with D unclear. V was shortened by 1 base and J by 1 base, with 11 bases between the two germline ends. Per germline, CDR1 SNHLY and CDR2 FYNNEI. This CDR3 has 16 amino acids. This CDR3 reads CASSEVLAIAKNIQYF. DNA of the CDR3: TGTGCCAGCAGTGAAGTGCTGGCTATCGCCAAAAACATTCAGTACTTC.